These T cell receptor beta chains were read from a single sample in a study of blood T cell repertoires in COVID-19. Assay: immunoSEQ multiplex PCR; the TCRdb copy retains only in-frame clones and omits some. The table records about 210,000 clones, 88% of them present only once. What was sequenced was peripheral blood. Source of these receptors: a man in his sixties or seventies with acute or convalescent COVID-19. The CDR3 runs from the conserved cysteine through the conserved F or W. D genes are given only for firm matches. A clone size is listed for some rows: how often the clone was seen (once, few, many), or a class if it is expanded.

TGTGCCAGCAGTGAAGGACTCAGCACAGATACGCAGTATTTT	CASSEGLSTDTQYF	NA	TRBV6-1	TRBJ2-3	NA
TGCGCCAGCAGCTTTCTGCACTTACAAGAGACCCAGTACTTC	CASSFLHLQETQYF	NA	TRBV5-1	TRBJ2-5	once
TGTGCCAGTAGCCTTGGGGACAGGGACGAGCAGTACTTC	CASSLGDRDEQYF	TRBD1	TRBV19	TRBJ2-7	NA
TGTGCCAGCAGCGTAGGGGGACAGAATAATTCACCCCTCCACTTT	CASSVGGQNNSPLHF	TRBD1	TRBV9	TRBJ1-6	NA
TGTGCCAGCAGCGTAACGGGACTAGCGAACGTGCACGAGCAGTACTTC	CASSVTGLANVHEQYF	TRBD2	TRBV7-2	TRBJ2-7	NA
TGTGCCATCAGTGAGTCTGGTGGGGGGACAGGGGCTGAGCAGTTCTTC	CAISESGGGTGAEQFF	TRBD1	TRBV10-3	TRBJ2-1	NA
TGTGCCAGCAGCATAAGACAGGGGAGAACTGAAGCTTTCTTT	CASSIRQGRTEAFF	TRBD1	TRBV7-2	TRBJ1-1	NA
TGTGCCACCCGGACTAGCGGGAGGGCCGGGGAGACCCAGTACTTC	CATRTSGRAGETQYF	TRBD2	TRBV10-3	TRBJ2-5	NA
TGTGCCAGCAGTTTACGCTGGACAGCCCTGAACACTGAAGCTTTCTTT	CASSLRWTALNTEAFF	NA	TRBV27	TRBJ1-1	few
TGTGCCAGCAGCTTGAGGGAGTCCCGGCCCTACGAGCAGTACTTC	CASSLRESRPYEQYF	NA	TRBV5-4	TRBJ2-7	NA
TGCGCCAGCAGCTTGCCTGGGGAGTGGAGCACTGAAGCTTTCTTT	CASSLPGEWSTEAFF	NA	TRBV5-1	TRBJ1-1	NA
TGTGCCAGCAGCCCAAGGGGGTCCGGGAACACTGAAGCTTTCTTT	CASSPRGSGNTEAFF	NA	TRBV28	TRBJ1-1	NA
TGCAGCGTTGAGGAGGGAGGCGAGACCCAGTACTTC	CSVEEGGETQYF	NA	TRBV29-1	TRBJ2-5	NA
TGTGCCAGTAGTATCAAAGGGAGCTCCTACAATGAGCAGTTCTTC	CASSIKGSSYNEQFF	NA	TRBV19	TRBJ2-1	NA
TGTGCCAGCAGTTACGCCGGGACTACCTCCTACGAGCAGTACTTC	CASSYAGTTSYEQYF	TRBD2	TRBV6-2/TRBV6-3	TRBJ2-7	NA
TGTGCCAGCATCTCTATCTACGGGGAAGCTTTCTTT	CASISIYGEAFF	NA	TRBV12-3/TRBV12-4	TRBJ1-1	NA
TGCGCCAGCAGCCTCGGGACAGGGGGGACCGGGGAGCTGTTTTTT	CASSLGTGGTGELFF	TRBD1	TRBV5-1	TRBJ2-2	NA
TGTGCCTGGAGTTTCTTCTCAGGGGGCGAAGGAAACACCATATATTTT	CAWSFFSGGEGNTIYF	TRBD1	TRBV30	TRBJ1-3	NA
TGTGCCAGCAGTAACGGGGGAAGGACTGAAGCTTTCTTT	CASSNGGRTEAFF	NA	TRBV25-1	TRBJ1-1	NA
TGTGCCAGCAGCGGACTAGCGGGGGTACAAGAGACCCAGTACTTC	CASSGLAGVQETQYF	TRBD2	TRBV2	TRBJ2-5	NA
TGCGCCAGCGGCGGACAGGGGGCGGCCGGGGAGCTGTTTTTT	CASGGQGAAGELFF	TRBD1	TRBV5-1	TRBJ2-2	NA
TGTGCCATCAGTGAGTCGATAAAGGGACAGGGCCATCAGCCCCAGCATTTT	CAISESIKGQGHQPQHF	TRBD1	TRBV10-3	TRBJ1-5	NA
TGCGCCAGCAGCCAAGATACAGGGCCGAGGGAGACCCAGTACTTC	CASSQDTGPRETQYF	NA	TRBV4-3	TRBJ2-5	few
TGCGCCAGCAGCCAAGTGGGAGGGTTCGAGACCCAGTACTTC	CASSQVGGFETQYF	TRBD2	TRBV4-1	TRBJ2-5	NA
TGTGCCAGCAGTTACTCGATCGGTCAGGGGGAGTCACCCCTCCACTTT	CASSYSIGQGESPLHF	TRBD1	TRBV6-6	TRBJ1-6	NA
TGTGCCAGCAACAACCACCGGGACAGGGGGGGACGTGGCTACACCTTC	CASNNHRDRGGRGYTF	TRBD1	TRBV19	TRBJ1-2	NA
TGTGCCAGCAGCCCGACTAGCGGGAGGGCCGCTTACAATGAGCAGTTCTTC	CASSPTSGRAAYNEQFF	TRBD2	TRBV5-6	TRBJ2-1	NA
TGCGCCAGCAGCCGAACTAGGGGGACAGGGGGTATGCGCTACACCTTC	CASSRTRGTGGMRYTF	TRBD1	TRBV4-3	TRBJ1-2	NA
TGTGCCAGTAACCCAACTAGCCGGAATGAGCAGTTCTTC	CASNPTSRNEQFF	NA	TRBV19	TRBJ2-1	once
TGTGCCAGCATCGGGACACCGAACTATGGCTACACCTTC	CASIGTPNYGYTF	NA	TRBV6-4	TRBJ1-2	NA
TGTGCCAGCAGCCAAGAGCCGTCTAGCGATCCCCACTACGAGCAGTACTTC	CASSQEPSSDPHYEQYF	NA	TRBV4-2	TRBJ2-7	NA
TGTGCCAGCAGTTACTCGGTAGCGGGAGGACAACAGACCCAGTACTTC	CASSYSVAGGQQTQYF	TRBD2	TRBV6-2/TRBV6-3	TRBJ2-5	NA
TGTGCCAGCAGCCGGAGGCAGACGAACACCGGGGAGCTGTTTTTT	CASSRRQTNTGELFF	NA	TRBV6-1	TRBJ2-2	NA